Listed below are T cell receptor beta chains from one sample, sequenced in a study of blood T cell repertoires in COVID-19. TCRdb keeps only in-frame clones here, not all; method: immunoSEQ multiplex PCR. The sample yields a few hundred thousand clones, 82% seen once. Specimen: peripheral blood. These receptors were collected from a woman under 30 with acute or convalescent COVID-19. CDR3s include the opening cysteine and the closing phenylalanine or tryptophan. Each record gives: D gene, J gene, clone size, V gene, CDR3 DNA, CDR3 protein. The D gene is left open where the match is weak. Part of the rows lack a size; the others show once, few, many or a class for expanded clones.

>NA|TRBJ2-5|few|TRBV7-2
TGTGCCAGCAGCTTAGTTGCGGGGCCGGAGACCCAGTACTTC
CASSLVAGPETQYF
>NA|TRBJ1-2|NA|TRBV18
TGTGCCAGCTCCCCCCCGGACAGCTATGGCTACACCTTC
CASSPPDSYGYTF
>NA|TRBJ1-3|NA|TRBV3-1/TRBV3-2
TGTGCCAGCAGCCAAGGGACACAGGGAAACACCATATATTTT
CASSQGTQGNTIYF
>TRBD2|TRBJ2-7|NA|TRBV4-2
TGTGCCAGCAGCCAACAAAGCGGGAACTTATACGAGCAGTACTTC
CASSQQSGNLYEQYF
>TRBD1|TRBJ1-5|NA|TRBV7-9
TGTGCCAGCAGCGCCGACACGGACAGGGGCAATCAGCCCCAGCATTTT
CASSADTDRGNQPQHF
>TRBD2|TRBJ2-3|NA|TRBV2
TGTGCCAGCACCCCCGGGTCCCTAGCGGGAGGGCCGGGGGGCACAGATACGCAGTATTTT
CASTPGSLAGGPGGTDTQYF
>NA|TRBJ1-2|NA|TRBV7-9
TGTGCCAGCAGCTTAGTAGGAGGATTCTATGGCTACACCTTC
CASSLVGGFYGYTF
>NA|TRBJ2-7|NA|TRBV7-2
TGTGCCAGCAGCTTAGATGGGGCGTCCTACGAGCAGTACTTC
CASSLDGASYEQYF
>NA|TRBJ1-5|NA|TRBV5-5
TGTGCCAGCAGCCTGGGGGGGACATTTAGCAATCAGCCCCAGCATTTT
CASSLGGTFSNQPQHF
>NA|TRBJ1-2|NA|TRBV2
TGTGCCACGCAGCCAGGGGTCGGGTCCTATTATGGCTACACCTTC
CATQPGVGSYYGYTF
>TRBD1|TRBJ1-5|NA|TRBV6-5
TGTGCCAGCAGTTACAGGACAGGGGAGGGGCAGCCCCAGCATTTT
CASSYRTGEGQPQHF
>TRBD1|TRBJ2-5|NA|TRBV5-1
TGCGCCAGCAGCTCGGGACAGTTCCGGGAGACCCAGTACTTC
CASSSGQFRETQYF
>NA|TRBJ2-7|once|TRBV20-1
TGCAGTGCTAGCAAGCTCCACGAGCAGTACTTC
CSASKLHEQYF
>NA|TRBJ2-7|NA|TRBV28
TGTGCCAGCAGTTTGGGGGGGCGAGCATACGAGCAGTACTTC
CASSLGGRAYEQYF
>TRBD2|TRBJ2-7|NA|TRBV14
TGTGCCAGCAGCCCTCTAGCGGGAGGGTACGAGCAGTACTTC
CASSPLAGGYEQYF
>NA|TRBJ1-5|NA|TRBV7-2
TGTGCCAGCAGCTTCGGGGGGCTTCAGCCCCAGCATTTT
CASSFGGLQPQHF
>NA|TRBJ2-1|NA|TRBV6-6
TGTGCCAGCAGTTACTCCCAGACTAGTTTGCATGAGCAGTTCTTC
CASSYSQTSLHEQFF
>NA|TRBJ2-2|few|TRBV4-1
TGCGCCAGCAGCGGAGGTGGGCCGCGTAACCACGCCGGGGAGCTGTTTTTT
CASSGGGPRNHAGELFF
>NA|TRBJ1-1|many|TRBV5-1
TGCGCCAGCAGCATGAATGAACAGGGATCGGGTGAAGCTTTCTTT
CASSMNEQGSGEAFF
>TRBD2|TRBJ2-1|large|TRBV10-3
TGTGCCACAAAGACTAGCGAAAACAACAATGAGCAGTTCTTC
CATKTSENNNEQFF
>TRBD2|TRBJ2-7|NA|TRBV5-1
TGCGCCAGCAGCGCGGGACTAGCGGCCTACGAGCAGTACTTC
CASSAGLAAYEQYF
>TRBD1|TRBJ2-7|NA|TRBV5-6
TGTGCCAGCAGGCAACTCGGGACAGGTCGCAACGAGCAGTACTTC
CASRQLGTGRNEQYF
>TRBD1|TRBJ1-2|NA|TRBV5-4
TGTGCCAGCAGCGGACAGGGGGCAGGGGGCTACACCTTC
CASSGQGAGGYTF
>TRBD2|TRBJ2-1|NA|TRBV18
TGTGCCAGCTCCGCGGGGGAGGTTCTTGAGCAGTTCTTC
CASSAGEVLEQFF
>NA|TRBJ1-6|NA|TRBV7-8
TGTGCCAGCAGCCAACGACAGAGCTCCTATAATTCACCCCTCCACTTT
CASSQRQSSYNSPLHF
>NA|TRBJ2-7|NA|TRBV27
TGTGCCAGCAGTCCTACAGTGACTAACTACGAGCAGTACTTC
CASSPTVTNYEQYF
>NA|TRBJ1-1|few|TRBV29-1
TGCAGCGTTGATACGTCGCGGATAAACACTGAAGCTTTCTTT
CSVDTSRINTEAFF
>TRBD1|TRBJ1-1|NA|TRBV5-1
TGCGCCAGCAGCCCGGGGACAGGGGGTGAAGCTTTCTTT
CASSPGTGGEAFF
>NA|TRBJ1-3|NA|TRBV2
TGTGCCAGCAGCCGAGGGAACACCATATATTTT
CASSRGNTIYF
>NA|TRBJ1-4|few|TRBV20-1
TGCAGTGCTAGCCCGGGAGAAAAACTGTTTTTT
CSASPGEKLFF
>NA|TRBJ1-1|NA|TRBV7-2
TGTGCCAGCAGCTTAGTCGCCCTGACAGCTATGAACACTGAAGCTTTCTTT
CASSLVALTAMNTEAFF
>TRBD2|TRBJ2-1|NA|TRBV27
TGTGCCAGCAGTTTATCTAGCGGGAGGGTCACTGAGCAGTTCTTC
CASSLSSGRVTEQFF
>NA|TRBJ2-7|few|TRBV6-1
TGTGCCAGCAGTAAGACGCCGGGGACCTACGAGCAGTACTTC
CASSKTPGTYEQYF
>NA|TRBJ2-7|once|TRBV11-2
TGTGCCAGCAGCCCTTCCCGACAATACGAGCAGTACTTC
CASSPSRQYEQYF
>NA|TRBJ2-5|few|TRBV12-3/TRBV12-4
TGTGCCAGCAGTTTAGTAGAAGAGACCCAGTACTTC
CASSLVEETQYF
>TRBD1|TRBJ2-7|few|TRBV19
TGTGCCAGTAGTATAAGTGGGACAGGGACCTACGAGCAGTACTTC
CASSISGTGTYEQYF
>TRBD2|TRBJ2-3|once|TRBV4-3
TGCGCCAGCAGCCAGCTAGCGGGAGCGGCGGATACGCAGTATTTT
CASSQLAGAADTQYF
>TRBD1|TRBJ1-1|NA|TRBV14
TGTGCCAGCAGCCACCTAGACAGGGGGCGAGCTTTCTTT
CASSHLDRGRAFF
>TRBD2|TRBJ2-7|NA|TRBV11-3
TGTGCCAGCAGCTCGGGACTAGCGGGAGACGAGCAGTACTTC
CASSSGLAGDEQYF
>NA|TRBJ1-3|NA|TRBV6-6
TGTGCCAGCAGTTCAATAGTAAGCTCTGGAAACACCATATATTTT
CASSSIVSSGNTIYF
>TRBD1|TRBJ1-5|NA|TRBV5-1
TGCGCCAGCAGCCAGGGGGCCGGGAGCAATCAGCCCCAGCATTTT
CASSQGAGSNQPQHF
>NA|TRBJ1-2|once|TRBV20-1
TGCAGTGCTAGACAGGGTGCGGGCTACACCTTC
CSARQGAGYTF
>TRBD2|TRBJ2-1|once|TRBV27
TGTGCCAGCAGTTTTCGATGGCGGGAGGTCATCGATGAGCAGTTCTTC
CASSFRWREVIDEQFF
>NA|TRBJ1-5|NA|TRBV4-1
TGCGCCAGCAGCCTTAAACGACAGGATAGCAATCAGCCCCAGCATTTT
CASSLKRQDSNQPQHF
>TRBD2|TRBJ2-1|NA|TRBV14
TGTGCCAGCAGCCTCCTGGGGCTAGCGGGAGGGTCGGGGTACGAGCAGTTCTTC
CASSLLGLAGGSGYEQFF
>TRBD1|TRBJ1-5|NA|TRBV6-2/TRBV6-3
TGTGCCAGCAGTTCAGGACAGGGTAGACAGCCCCAGCATTTT
CASSSGQGRQPQHF